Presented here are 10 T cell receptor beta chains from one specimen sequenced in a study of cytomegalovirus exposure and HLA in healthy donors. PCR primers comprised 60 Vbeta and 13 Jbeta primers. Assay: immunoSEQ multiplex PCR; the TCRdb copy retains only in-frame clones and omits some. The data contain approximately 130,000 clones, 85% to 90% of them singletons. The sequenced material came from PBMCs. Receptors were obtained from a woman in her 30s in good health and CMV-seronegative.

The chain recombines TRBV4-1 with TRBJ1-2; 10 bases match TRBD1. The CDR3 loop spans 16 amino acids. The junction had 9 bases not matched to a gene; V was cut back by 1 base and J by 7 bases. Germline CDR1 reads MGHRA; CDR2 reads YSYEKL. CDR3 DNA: TGCGCCAGCAGCCAAGTTCGCTCAGGGACAGGGGTTGGCTACACCTTC. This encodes CASSQVRSGTGVGYTF.

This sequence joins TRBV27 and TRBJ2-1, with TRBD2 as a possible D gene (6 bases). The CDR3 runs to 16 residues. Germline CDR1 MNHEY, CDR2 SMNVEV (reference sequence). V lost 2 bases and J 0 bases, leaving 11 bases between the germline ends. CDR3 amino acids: CASSLLASSSYNEQFF. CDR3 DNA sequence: TGTGCCAGCAGTTTACTAGCGTCCAGCTCCTACAATGAGCAGTTCTTC.

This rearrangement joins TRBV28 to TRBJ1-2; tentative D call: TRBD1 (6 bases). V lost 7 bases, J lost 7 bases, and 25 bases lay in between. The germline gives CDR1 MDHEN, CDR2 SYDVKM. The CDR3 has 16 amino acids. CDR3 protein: CASTHGGRPELGGYTF. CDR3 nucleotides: TGTGCCAGCACCCATGGGGGCAGACCAGAACTGGGTGGCTACACCTTC.

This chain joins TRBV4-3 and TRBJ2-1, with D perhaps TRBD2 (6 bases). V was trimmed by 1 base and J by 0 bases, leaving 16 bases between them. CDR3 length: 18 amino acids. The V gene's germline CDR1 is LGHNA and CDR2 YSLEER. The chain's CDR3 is CASSQAGLAASSYNEQFF. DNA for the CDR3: TGCGCCAGCAGCCAAGCGGGATTAGCGGCAAGCTCCTACAATGAGCAGTTCTTC.

The CDR3 sequence: CASSFVRGRGSQPQHF. The CDR3 DNA reads as TGTGCCAGCAGTTTCGTCAGGGGGCGCGGGAGTCAGCCCCAGCATTTT. V and J are TRBV28 and TRBJ1-5; 8 bases are shared with TRBD1. This CDR3 is 16 amino acids long. V trimming: 3 bases; J trimming: 6 bases; junction bases outside the gene matches: 10. Germline V lookup: CDR1 MDHEN, CDR2 SYDVKM.

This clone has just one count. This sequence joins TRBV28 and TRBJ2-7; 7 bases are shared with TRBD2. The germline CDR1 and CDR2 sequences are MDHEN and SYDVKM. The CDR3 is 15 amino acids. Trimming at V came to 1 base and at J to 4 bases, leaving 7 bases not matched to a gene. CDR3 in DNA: TGTGCCAGCAGTTTATACCTAGCGGAAGCTTACGAGCAGTACTTC. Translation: CASSLYLAEAYEQYF.

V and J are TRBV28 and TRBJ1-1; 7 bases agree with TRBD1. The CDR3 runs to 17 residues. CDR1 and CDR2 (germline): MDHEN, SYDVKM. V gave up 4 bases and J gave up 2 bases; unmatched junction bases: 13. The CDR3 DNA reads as TGTGCCAGCAGTTACACAGGGGAAAGGGGTGGCAACACTGAAGCTTTCTTT. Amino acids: CASSYTGERGGNTEAFF.

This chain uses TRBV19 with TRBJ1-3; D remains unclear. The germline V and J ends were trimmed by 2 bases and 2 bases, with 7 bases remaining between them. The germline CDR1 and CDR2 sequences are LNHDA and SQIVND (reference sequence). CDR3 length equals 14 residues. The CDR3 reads CASSISTAGNTIYF. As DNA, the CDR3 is TGTGCCAGTAGTATAAGTACAGCTGGAAACACCATATATTTT.

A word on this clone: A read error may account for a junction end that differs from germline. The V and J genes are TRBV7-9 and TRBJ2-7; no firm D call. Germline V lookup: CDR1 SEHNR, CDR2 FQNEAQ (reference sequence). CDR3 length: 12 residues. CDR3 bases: TGTTCCAGCAGCTTAGTTGAGTACGAGCAGTACTTC. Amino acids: CSSSLVEYEQYF.

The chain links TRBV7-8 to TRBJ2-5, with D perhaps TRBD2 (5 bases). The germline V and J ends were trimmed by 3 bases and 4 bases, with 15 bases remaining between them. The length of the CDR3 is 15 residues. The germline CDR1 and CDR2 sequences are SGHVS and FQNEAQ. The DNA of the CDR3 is TGTGCCAGCAGCTTGGTTCGTGGGAGTGGAGAGACCCAGTACTTC. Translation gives CASSLVRGSGETQYF.